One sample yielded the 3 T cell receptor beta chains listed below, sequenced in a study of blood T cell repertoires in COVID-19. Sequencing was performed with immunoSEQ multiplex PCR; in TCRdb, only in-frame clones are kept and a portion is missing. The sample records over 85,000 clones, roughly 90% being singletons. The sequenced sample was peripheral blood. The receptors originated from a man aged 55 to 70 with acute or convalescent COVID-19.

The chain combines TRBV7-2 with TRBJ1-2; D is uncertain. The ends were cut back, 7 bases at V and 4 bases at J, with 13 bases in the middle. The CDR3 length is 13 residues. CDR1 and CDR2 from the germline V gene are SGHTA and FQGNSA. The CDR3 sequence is CASTRTELYGYTF. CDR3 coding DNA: TGTGCCAGCACCCGAACAGAACTCTATGGCTACACCTTC.

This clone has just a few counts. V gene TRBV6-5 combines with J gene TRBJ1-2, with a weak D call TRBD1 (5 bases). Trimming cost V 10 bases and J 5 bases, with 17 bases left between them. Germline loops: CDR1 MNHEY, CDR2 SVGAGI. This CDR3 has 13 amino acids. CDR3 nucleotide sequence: TGTGCCACCATCTCGGGTAGGGGTTATGGCTACACCTTC. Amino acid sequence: CATISGRGYGYTF.

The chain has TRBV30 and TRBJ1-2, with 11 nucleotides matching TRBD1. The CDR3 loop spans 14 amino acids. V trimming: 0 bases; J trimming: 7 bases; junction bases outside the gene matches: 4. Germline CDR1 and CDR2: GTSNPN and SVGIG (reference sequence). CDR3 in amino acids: CAWSVGTGGSGYTF. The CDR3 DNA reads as TGTGCCTGGAGTGTAGGGACAGGGGGGAGTGGCTACACCTTC.